Reported below is one T cell receptor beta chain. The data derive from a study of control samples from healthy donors and cancer patients. This CDR3 spans 14 amino acids. Germline V CDR1 and CDR2: SNHLY, FYNNEI. Measured with immunoSEQ multiplex PCR; TCRdb has only the in-frame clones, and not every one. The table has roughly 86,000 clones, 90% seen once. The chain recombines TRBV2 with TRBJ1-2; D remains ambiguous. Sequencing input: blood. The clonotype comes from a woman younger than 35 in good health. In DNA form, the CDR3 reads TGTGCTTCGCTTTCACTGCCCACTAACTATGGCTACACCTTC. Its translation is CASLSLPTNYGYTF.